This paragraph reports one TCR beta chain. The data stem from a study of control samples from healthy donors and cancer patients. Data came from immunoSEQ multiplex PCR; TCRdb stores just in-frame clones and leaves some out. The table records over 150,000 clones, just over 95% of them present only once. V dropped 0 bases and J dropped 3 bases, with 9 bases sitting between them. CDR1 is MNHNS and CDR2 is SASEGT in the germline V gene. This CDR3 has 14 residues. The receptor was isolated from a woman in her twenties or thirties in good health. Sequences were obtained from blood. The chain is built from TRBV6-1 and TRBJ2-7; D not resolved. The CDR3 nucleotides are TGTGCCAGCAGTGAAGCGCATGGGGTCTACGAGCAGTACTTC. Translating gives CASSEAHGVYEQYF.